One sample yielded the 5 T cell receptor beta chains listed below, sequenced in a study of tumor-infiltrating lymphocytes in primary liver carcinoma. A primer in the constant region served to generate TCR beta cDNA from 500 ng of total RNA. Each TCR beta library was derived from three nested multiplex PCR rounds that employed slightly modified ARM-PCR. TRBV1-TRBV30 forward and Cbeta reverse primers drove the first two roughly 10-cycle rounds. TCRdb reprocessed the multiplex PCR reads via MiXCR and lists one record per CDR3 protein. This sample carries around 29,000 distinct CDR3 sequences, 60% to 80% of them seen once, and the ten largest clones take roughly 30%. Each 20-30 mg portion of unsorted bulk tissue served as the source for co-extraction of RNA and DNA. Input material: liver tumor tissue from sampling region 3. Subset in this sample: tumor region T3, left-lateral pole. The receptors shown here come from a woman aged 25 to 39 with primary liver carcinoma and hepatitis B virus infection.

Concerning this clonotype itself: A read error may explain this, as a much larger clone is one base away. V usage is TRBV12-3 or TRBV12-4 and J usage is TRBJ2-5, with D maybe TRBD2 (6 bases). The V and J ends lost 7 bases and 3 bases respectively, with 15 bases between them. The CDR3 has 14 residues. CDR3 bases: TGTGCCAGCACCAACCCCGGGAGCGAAGAGACCCAGTACTTC. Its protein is CASTNPGSEETQYF.

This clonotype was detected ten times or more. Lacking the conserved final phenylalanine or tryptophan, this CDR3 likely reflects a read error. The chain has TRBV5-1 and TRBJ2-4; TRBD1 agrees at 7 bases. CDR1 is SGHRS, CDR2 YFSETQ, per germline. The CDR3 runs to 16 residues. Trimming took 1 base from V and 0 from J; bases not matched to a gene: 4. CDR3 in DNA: TGCGCCAGCAGCTTGCAGGGGGTTACAGCCAAAAACATTCAGTACATC. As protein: CASSLQGVTAKNIQYI.

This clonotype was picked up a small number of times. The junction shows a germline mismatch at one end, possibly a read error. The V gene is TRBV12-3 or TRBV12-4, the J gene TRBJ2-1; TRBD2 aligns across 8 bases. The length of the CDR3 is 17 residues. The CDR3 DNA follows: TGTGCCAGCAGTCCCAGTTGGGCTAGCGGGCCCCACAATGAGCGGTTCTTC. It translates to CASSPSWASGPHNERFF.

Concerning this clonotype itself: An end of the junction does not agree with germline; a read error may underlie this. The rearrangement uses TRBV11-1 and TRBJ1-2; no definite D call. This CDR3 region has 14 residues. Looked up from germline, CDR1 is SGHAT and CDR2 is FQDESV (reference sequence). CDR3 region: CASSLSASMGGYTF. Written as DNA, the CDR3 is TGCGCCAGCAGCCTTTCAGCGTCCATGGGAGGCTACACCTTC.

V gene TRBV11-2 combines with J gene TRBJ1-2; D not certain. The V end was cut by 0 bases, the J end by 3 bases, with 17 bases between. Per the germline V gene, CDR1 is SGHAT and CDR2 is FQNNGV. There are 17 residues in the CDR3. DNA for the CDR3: TGTGCCAGCAGCTTAGATCCGATCATGGCACTGCACTATGGCTACACCTTC. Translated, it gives CASSLDPIMALHYGYTF.